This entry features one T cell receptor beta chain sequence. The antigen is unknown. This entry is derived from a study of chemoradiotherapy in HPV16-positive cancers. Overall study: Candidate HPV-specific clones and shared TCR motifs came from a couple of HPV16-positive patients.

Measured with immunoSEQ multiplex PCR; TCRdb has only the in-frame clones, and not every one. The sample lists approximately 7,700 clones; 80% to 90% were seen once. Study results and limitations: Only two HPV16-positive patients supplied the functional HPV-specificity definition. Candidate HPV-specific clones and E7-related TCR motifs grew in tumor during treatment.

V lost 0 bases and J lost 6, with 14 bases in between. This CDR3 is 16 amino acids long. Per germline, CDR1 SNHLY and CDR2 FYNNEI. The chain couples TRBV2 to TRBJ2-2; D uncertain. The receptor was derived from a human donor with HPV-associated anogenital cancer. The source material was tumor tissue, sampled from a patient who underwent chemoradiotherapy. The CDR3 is CASSEAQNVAAGELFF. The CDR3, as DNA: TGTGCCAGCAGTGAAGCGCAAAATGTGGCAGCCGGGGAGCTGTTTTTT.